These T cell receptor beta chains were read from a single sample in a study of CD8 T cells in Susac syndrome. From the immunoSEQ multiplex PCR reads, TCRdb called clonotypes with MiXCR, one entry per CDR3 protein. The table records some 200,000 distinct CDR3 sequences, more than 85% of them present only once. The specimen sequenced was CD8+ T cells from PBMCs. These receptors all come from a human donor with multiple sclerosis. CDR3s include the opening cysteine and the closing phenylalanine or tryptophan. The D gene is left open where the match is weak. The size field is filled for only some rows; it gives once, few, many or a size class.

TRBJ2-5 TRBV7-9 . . CASSSLKETQYF TGTGCCAGCAGCTCTTTAAAAGAGACCCAGTACTTC
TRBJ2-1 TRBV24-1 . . CATSDYRGGHNEQFF TGTGCCACCAGTGACTATAGGGGGGGACACAATGAGCAGTTCTTC
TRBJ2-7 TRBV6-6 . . CATSPGGLLLEQYF TGTGCCACTTCCCCGGGGGGCCTTTTGCTCGAGCAGTACTTC
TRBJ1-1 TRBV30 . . CAWSEVGGALNTEAFF TGTGCCTGGAGTGAGGTAGGGGGGGCCCTGAACACTGAAGCTTTCTTT
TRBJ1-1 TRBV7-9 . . CASSPTGTSREAEAFF TGTGCCAGCAGCCCGACGGGCACTTCCAGGGAGGCTGAAGCTTTCTTT
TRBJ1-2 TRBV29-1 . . CSVEDPDRRTNLYGYTF TGCAGCGTTGAAGATCCAGACAGGCGAACGAATCTCTATGGCTACACCTTC
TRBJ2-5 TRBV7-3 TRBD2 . CASSLSGSNQETQYF TGTGCCAGCAGCTTGAGCGGGAGTAATCAAGAGACCCAGTACTTC
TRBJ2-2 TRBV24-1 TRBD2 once CATSDPLWGGDTGELFF TGTGCCACCAGTGACCCCCTCTGGGGGGGGGACACCGGGGAGCTGTTTTTT
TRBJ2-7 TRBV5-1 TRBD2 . CASSLADLAGAYEQYF TGCGCCAGCAGCTTGGCCGACCTAGCGGGGGCCTACGAGCAGTACTTC
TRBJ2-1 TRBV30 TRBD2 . CAWSVRGLALYDEQFF TGTGCCTGGAGTGTAAGGGGACTAGCATTGTACGATGAGCAGTTCTTC
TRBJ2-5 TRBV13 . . CASSSSSGVGETQYF TGTGCCAGCAGCTCCTCCTCCGGTGTCGGCGAGACCCAGTACTTC
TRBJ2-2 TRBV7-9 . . CASSLGSGTSGTDTGELFF TGTGCCAGCAGCTTAGGGTCCGGGACATCGGGCACAGACACCGGGGAGCTGTTTTTT
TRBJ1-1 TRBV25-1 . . CASSEYEGRTEAFF TGTGCCAGCAGTGAATACGAAGGGAGGACTGAAGCTTTCTTT
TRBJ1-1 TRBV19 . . CASSINTEAFF TGTGCCAGTAGTATTAACACTGAAGCTTTCTTT
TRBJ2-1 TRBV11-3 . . CASSSKPPNNGNEQFF TGTGCCAGCAGCTCCAAACCCCCAAATAACGGCAATGAGCAGTTCTTC
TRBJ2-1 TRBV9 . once CASSVSRGYNEQFF TGTGCCAGCAGCGTATCCAGGGGCTACAATGAGCAGTTCTTC
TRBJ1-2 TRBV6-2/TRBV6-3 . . CASSWTEGYGYTF TGTGCCAGCAGTTGGACAGAAGGCTATGGCTACACCTTC
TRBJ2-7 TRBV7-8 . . CASSMVYEQYF TGTGCCAGCAGCATGGTCTACGAGCAGTACTTC
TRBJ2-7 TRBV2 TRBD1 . CASSEIGTGSSYEQYF TGTGCCAGCAGTGAGATCGGGACAGGGAGCTCCTACGAGCAGTACTTC
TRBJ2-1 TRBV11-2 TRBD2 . CASSLAYSGRANNEQFF TGTGCCAGCAGCTTAGCGTATAGCGGGAGGGCAAACAATGAGCAGTTCTTC
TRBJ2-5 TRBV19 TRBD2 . CASNVAGGPQETQYF TGTGCCAGTAACGTAGCGGGGGGGCCACAAGAGACCCAGTACTTC
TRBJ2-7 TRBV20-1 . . CSARVLTSYEQYF TGCAGTGCTAGAGTCTTAACTAGCTACGAGCAGTACTTC
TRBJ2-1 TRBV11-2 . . CASSPSGLNEQFF TGTGCCAGCAGCCCCTCAGGGTTGAATGAGCAGTTCTTC
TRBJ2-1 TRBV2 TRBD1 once CASSEDRGRRNEQFF TGTGCCAGCAGTGAAGACAGGGGGCGTCGGAATGAGCAGTTCTTC
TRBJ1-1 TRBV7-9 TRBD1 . CASSAPQGLNTEAFF TGTGCCAGCAGCGCCCCACAGGGGCTGAACACTGAAGCTTTCTTT
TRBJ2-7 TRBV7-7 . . CASSDTGKQYF TGTGCTAGCAGCGACACAGGGAAGCAGTACTTC
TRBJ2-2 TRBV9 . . CASTPGTMDTGELFF TGTGCCAGCACGCCGGGGACCATGGACACCGGGGAGCTGTTTTTT
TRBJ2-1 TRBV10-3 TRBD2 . CATDQGLAVNEQFF TGTGCCACGGACCAGGGACTAGCGGTAAATGAGCAGTTCTTC
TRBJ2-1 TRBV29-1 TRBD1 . CSVAIPGQGIRSYNEQFF TGCAGCGTTGCAATTCCGGGACAGGGGATTCGCTCCTACAATGAGCAGTTCTTC
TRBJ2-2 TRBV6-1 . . CATHHWATGELFF TGTGCCACCCACCACTGGGCCACCGGGGAGCTGTTTTTT
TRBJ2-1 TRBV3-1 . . CASSPQGGKRHNEQFF TGTGCCAGCAGCCCCCAAGGTGGGAAGAGGCACAATGAGCAGTTCTTC
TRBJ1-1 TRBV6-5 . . CASSYAGADEAFF TGTGCCAGCAGTTACGCTGGGGCAGATGAAGCTTTCTTT
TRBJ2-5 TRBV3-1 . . CASSLPGTGETQYF TGTGCCAGCAGCCTTCCGGGGACGGGAGAGACCCAGTACTTC
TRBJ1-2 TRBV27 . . CASSPAGPNYGYTF TGTGCCAGCAGCCCAGCAGGGCCTAACTATGGCTACACCTTC
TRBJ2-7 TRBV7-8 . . CASSLSGGSEQYF TGTGCCAGCAGCTTATCAGGGGGGAGCGAGCAGTACTTC
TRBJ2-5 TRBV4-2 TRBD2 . CASSQEGATSGGPETQYF TGTGCCAGCAGCCAAGAGGGGGCAACTAGCGGGGGCCCCGAGACCCAGTACTTC
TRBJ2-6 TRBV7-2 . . CASSEGRSGANVLTF TGTGCCAGCTCCGAGGGCCGGTCCGGGGCCAACGTCCTGACTTTC
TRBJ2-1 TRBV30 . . CAWTGESRDPDSYNEQFF TGTGCCTGGACAGGAGAGAGCAGGGACCCCGACTCCTACAATGAGCAGTTCTTC
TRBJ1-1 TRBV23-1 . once CASSQEGNTEAFF TGCGCCAGCAGTCAAGAGGGTAACACTGAAGCTTTCTTT
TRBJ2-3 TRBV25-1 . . CASSEGYGRTDTQYF TGTGCCAGCAGTGAAGGTTACGGGCGGACAGATACGCAGTATTTT
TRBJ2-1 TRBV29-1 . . CSAGLQGSEQFF TGCAGCGCTGGCCTACAGGGTAGTGAGCAGTTCTTC
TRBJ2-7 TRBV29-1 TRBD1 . CSGLDRETYEQYF TGCAGCGGCCTGGACAGGGAAACCTACGAGCAGTACTTC
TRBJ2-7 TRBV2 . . CASTSAEGSRWYEQYF TGTGCCAGCACCTCAGCCGAAGGGTCCCGGTGGTACGAGCAGTACTTC
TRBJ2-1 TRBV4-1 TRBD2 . CASSPLTPRENENEQFF TGCGCCAGCAGCCCACTAACCCCGCGGGAGAACGAGAATGAGCAGTTCTTC
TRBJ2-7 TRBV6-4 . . CASSATGYCSYEQYF TGTGCCAGCAGTGCCACAGGGTACTGCTCCTACGAGCAGTACTTC
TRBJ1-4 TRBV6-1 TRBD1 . CASTPWTGEKLFF TGTGCCAGCACCCCGTGGACAGGGGAAAAACTGTTTTTT
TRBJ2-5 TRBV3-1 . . CASSPPGGPKRETQYF TGTGCCAGCAGCCCACCTGGGGGCCCGAAGAGAGAGACCCAGTACTTC
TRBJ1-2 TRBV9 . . CASSVASSGTDYGYTF TGTGCCAGCAGCGTAGCTAGTTCAGGGACGGACTATGGCTACACCTTC
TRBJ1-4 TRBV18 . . CASSPKSYTEATNEKLFF TGTGCCAGCTCACCCAAGAGTTACACCGAAGCAACTAATGAAAAACTGTTTTTT
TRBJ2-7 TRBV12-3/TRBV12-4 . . CASSFGGSQNF TGTGCCAGCAGTTTTGGGGGTAGTCAAAACTTC
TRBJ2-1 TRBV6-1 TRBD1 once CASSAGQGLSYNEQFF TGTGCCAGCAGTGCTGGACAGGGATTGTCCTACAATGAGCAGTTCTTC
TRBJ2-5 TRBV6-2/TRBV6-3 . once CASSSAMRETQYF TGTGCCAGCAGTTCGGCCATGCGGGAGACCCAGTACTTC
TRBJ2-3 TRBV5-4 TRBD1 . CASSPWNDRGGTDTQYF TGTGCCAGCAGCCCCTGGAACGACAGGGGCGGCACAGATACGCAGTATTTT
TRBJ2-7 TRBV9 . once CASSVNRGEQYF TGTGCCAGCAGCGTAAATCGAGGCGAGCAGTACTTC
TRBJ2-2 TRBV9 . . CASSVYSSVNTGELFF TGTGCCAGCAGCGTATATTCATCCGTCAACACCGGGGAGCTGTTTTTT